The clone carrying this TCR beta chain was counted only a few times. Its antigen is undetermined. Unique molecular identifiers were incorporated into the prepared TCRbeta library. TCRdb re-called the PCR reads with MiXCR, one entry per CDR3 protein. Of about 300,000 distinct CDR3 sequences in the sample, roughly 7.8% were seen once. Germline values: CDR1 MDHEN, CDR2 SYDVKM. The length of the CDR3 is 16 residues. The V segment lost 1 base and the J segment 3 bases; nucleotides outside the gene matches: 3. This sample is drawn from a study of T-cell reconstitution after alpha-beta-depleted transplantation in children. Study-wide points: Where alpha-beta T cells came from about two months after transplant was reportedly several hundred expanded graft clones. Recipient T cells and thymic progenitors that survived gave rise to the high TCRbeta diversity observed at day 60 in some patients. After one year, T-cell counts and TCRbeta diversity mostly came from new T cells.

The rearrangement joins TRBV28 to TRBJ2-4, with TRBD2 matching over 10 bases. This specimen was peripheral blood, taken 360 days after TCRalphabeta/CD19-depleted stem cell transplant. The origin of this receptor is a female patient between 2 and 15 years old who had a stem cell transplant for Fanconi anemia, so the T cells may come from the graft donor. This chain's CDR3 is CASSLSAGGVKNIQYF. CDR3 coding DNA: TGTGCCAGCAGTTTATCAGCGGGGGGGGTCAAAAACATTCAGTACTTC. The full variable domain, rest sourced from reference TRBV28 and TRBJ2-4, is DVKVTQSSRYLVKRTGEKVFLECVQDMDHENMFWYRQDPGLGLRLIYFSYDVKMKEKGDIPEGYSVSREKKERFSLILESASTNQTSMYLCASSLSAGGVKNIQYFGAGTRLSVL.